Following are 19 T cell receptor beta chains from one sample sequenced in a study of control samples from healthy donors and cancer patients. Data came from immunoSEQ multiplex PCR; TCRdb stores just in-frame clones and leaves some out. This sample has roughly 92,000 clones, with approximately 91% found just once. Sequencing was carried out using blood. The receptors come from a woman aged 55-70 years in good health.

This chain joins TRBV7-2 and TRBJ2-1, with D hard to call. CDR1 and CDR2 (germline): SGHTA, FQGNSA. Trimming left V 1 base short and J 5 bases short, with 6 bases between. The CDR3 is 13 residues long. The CDR3 protein is CASSLDWNNEQFF. The DNA of the CDR3 is TGTGCCAGCAGCTTAGACTGGAACAATGAGCAGTTCTTC.

The chain couples TRBV6-5 to TRBJ1-1, with no clear D. The CDR3 runs to 13 residues. With 7 bases removed from V and 4 bases from J, the gap between germline ends came to 13 bases. CDR1 and CDR2 from the germline V gene are MNHEY and SVGAGI. CDR3 sequence (DNA): TGTGCCAGCATTCCCGGTTGGGGCACTGAAGCTTTCTTT. Translated, it gives CASIPGWGTEAFF.

V usage is TRBV25-1 and J usage is TRBJ1-1; no clear D gene. Germline-derived CDR1 and CDR2 are MGHDK and SYGVNS. The CDR3 is made up of 14 amino acids. V was clipped by 3 bases and J by 0 bases, with 8 bases between them. This CDR3 reads CASSDGAMNTEAFF. CDR3 nucleotide sequence: TGTGCCAGCAGTGACGGCGCTATGAACACTGAAGCTTTCTTT.

V and J are TRBV7-9 and TRBJ1-2; the match to TRBD1 covers 7 bases. J was trimmed by 2 bases and V by 2 bases; bases with no gene match: 5. The germline V gene encodes CDR1 SEHNR and CDR2 FQNEAQ (reference sequence). There are 15 residues in the CDR3. The DNA for the CDR3 is TGTGCCAGCAGCTTAACGCGGACAGGCAACTATGGCTACACCTTC. It translates to CASSLTRTGNYGYTF.

The genes are TRBV10-3 and TRBJ1-4; D is perhaps TRBD1 (6 bases). The CDR3 contains 14 residues. V lost 2 bases to trimming and J lost 8 bases, with 12 bases between them. The germline V gene encodes CDR1 ENHRY and CDR2 SYGVKD. CDR3 in amino acids: CAISEGGLGEKLFF. The CDR3 DNA reads TGTGCCATCAGTGAGGGGGGCCTCGGAGAAAAACTGTTTTTT.

The chain combines TRBV3-1 (or the pseudogene TRBV3-2) with TRBJ1-4; TRBD1 matches at 7 bases. Germline lookup yields CDR1 LGHDT and CDR2 YNNKEL (reference sequence). J was trimmed by 2 bases and V by 1 base; bases with no gene match: 7. There are 17 residues in the CDR3. The CDR3 nucleotides read TGTGCCAGCAGCCAAGGGCCAGGGGGGGATACTAATGAAAAACTGTTTTTT. Its protein is CASSQGPGGDTNEKLFF.

This clone was picked up a small number of times. The rearrangement uses TRBV28 and TRBJ1-5; TRBD1 is a possible D gene (5 bases). The CDR3 length is 19 residues. The germline gives CDR1 MDHEN, CDR2 SYDVKM. Deletions cut 6 bases from V and 0 bases from J, with 24 bases between. The CDR3 loop is CASSLEGRWGRDSNQPQHF. The CDR3, as DNA: TGTGCCAGCAGCCTCGAGGGACGCTGGGGGAGGGATAGCAATCAGCCCCAGCATTTT.

V usage is TRBV7-9 and J usage is TRBJ2-3; 7 bases are a match to TRBD2. Germline V gene data show CDR1 as SEHNR and CDR2 as FQNEAQ (reference sequence). The CDR3 covers 15 residues. V lost 4 bases and J lost 4; bases outside the gene matches: 8. This CDR3 reads CASSSRGSGPDTQYF. Written as DNA, the CDR3 is TGTGCCAGCAGCTCTCGCGGGAGTGGGCCAGATACGCAGTATTTT.

The chain is built from TRBV5-1 and TRBJ1-4; TRBD1 is a possible D gene (6 bases). The CDR3 has 16 residues. V shed 4 bases and J shed 7 bases, with 20 bases lying between them. Germline V CDR1 and CDR2: SGHRS, YFSETQ. CDR3 DNA sequence: TGCGCCAGCAGCGAAGGGACATCTCCCCGAAGTGAAAAACTGTTTTTT. Its protein product is CASSEGTSPRSEKLFF.

The chain has TRBV4-1 and TRBJ2-7, with D tentatively TRBD1 or TRBD2 (5 bases each). The germline V gene has CDR1 MGHRA and CDR2 YSYEKL. V lost 0 bases and J lost 4, with 16 bases in between. CDR3 size: 16 residues. The CDR3 sequence is CASSQDPGTSVYEQYF. The CDR3 coding sequence is TGCGCCAGCAGCCAAGATCCAGGGACCTCTGTGTACGAGCAGTACTTC.

This clone was recorded only once. This chain joins TRBV19 and TRBJ2-3, with 7 positions matching TRBD2. The CDR3 loop spans 15 amino acids. Unmatched junction bases numbered 6, after V lost 2 bases and J lost 4 bases. Germline CDR1 reads LNHDA; CDR2 reads SQIVND (reference sequence). CDR3 coding DNA: TGTGCCAGTAGTATATCGGCCCGGGGGGCAGATACGCAGTATTTT. Translation gives CASSISARGADTQYF.

This chain connects TRBV3-1 (or the pseudogene TRBV3-2) to TRBJ1-1; D unclear. CDR1 and CDR2 from the germline V gene are LGHDT and YNNKEL (reference sequence). V lost 3 bases and J 6 bases, leaving 5 bases between the germline ends. The length of the CDR3 is 11 residues. Here the CDR3 DNA reads TGTGCCAGCAGCCACATATCTGAAGCTTTCTTT. This gives the protein CASSHISEAFF.

The rearrangement uses TRBV29-1 and TRBJ2-1; TRBD1 matches at 10 bases. The length of the CDR3 is 14 residues. Germline CDR1 and CDR2: SQVTM and ANQGSEA. Germline trimming cut 8 bases from V and 4 bases from J; bases unmatched to any gene: 8. CDR3 sequence (DNA): TGCAGCCTGTCCGGGACAGGGGATTACAATGAGCAGTTCTTC. Amino acids: CSLSGTGDYNEQFF.

The chain joins TRBV15 to TRBJ1-2; weak D call: TRBD1 (6 bases). The CDR3 length is 16 residues. The germline V gene has CDR1 LNHNV and CDR2 YYDKDF (reference sequence). With 3 bases removed from V and 1 base from J, the gap between germline ends came to 15 bases. The CDR3 nucleotides read TGTGCCACCAGCAGGGCCCCCCAGGGGTTTAACTATGGCTACACCTTC. Translating it yields CATSRAPQGFNYGYTF.

The chain couples TRBV2 to TRBJ2-7; D could derive from TRBD1 or TRBD2 (5 bases each). CDR1 SNHLY and CDR2 FYNNEI come from the germline V gene. This CDR3 spans 12 amino acids. V lost 6 bases and J 9 bases, leaving 15 bases between the germline ends. Here the CDR3 reads CASRGDPAGQYF. CDR3 sequence (DNA): TGTGCCAGCAGAGGGGACCCAGCCGGGCAGTACTTC.

The chain combines TRBV19 with TRBJ2-7, with a tentative D call TRBD2 (5 bases). Trimming removed 6 bases from V and 4 bases from J, with 10 bases in between. This CDR3 spans 12 amino acids. CDR1 is LNHDA, CDR2 SQIVND, per germline (reference sequence). For the CDR3, the DNA is TGTGCCAGTAGCGGAGCGGAGTACGAGCAGTACTTC. Translating gives CASSGAEYEQYF.

This clone appeared once. The CDR3 coding sequence is TGTGCCAGCATAGGGCGGGCGGTCGGGGAGCTGTTTTTT. Its translation is CASIGRAVGELFF. J is TRBJ2-2 and V is TRBV27, with D perhaps matching TRBD2 (5 bases). Germline V CDR1 and CDR2: MNHEY, SMNVEV (reference sequence). The V and J ends lost 7 bases and 7 bases respectively, with 13 bases between them. The CDR3 is 13 amino acids.

The rearrangement joins TRBV7-9 to TRBJ2-1, with a weak D call TRBD1 (6 bases). This CDR3 contains 12 residues. The germline V gene has CDR1 SEHNR and CDR2 FQNEAQ (reference sequence). Trimming stripped 5 bases from V and 10 bases from J, with 12 bases between. In nucleotides, the CDR3 is TGTGCCAGCAGCCCTACAGGGTTCGAGCAGTTCTTC. Residues: CASSPTGFEQFF. Drawing the rest from reference TRBV7-9 and TRBJ2-1, the complete variable domain is DTGVSQNPRHKITKRGQNVTFRCDPISEHNRLYWYRQTLGQGPEFLTYFQNEAQLEKSRLLSDRFSAERPKGSFSTLEIQRTEQGDSAMYLCASSPTGFEQFFGPGTRLTVL.

CDR3 nucleotides: TGTGCCAGCGCACTAGTCTCGCGGGGGTACGAGCAGTACTTC. Protein product: CASALVSRGYEQYF. The chain is built from TRBV28 and TRBJ2-7; TRBD2 agrees at 7 bases. This CDR3 comprises 14 residues. Germline assignment: CDR1 MDHEN and CDR2 SYDVKM. V lost 8 bases and J lost 4; bases outside the gene matches: 11.